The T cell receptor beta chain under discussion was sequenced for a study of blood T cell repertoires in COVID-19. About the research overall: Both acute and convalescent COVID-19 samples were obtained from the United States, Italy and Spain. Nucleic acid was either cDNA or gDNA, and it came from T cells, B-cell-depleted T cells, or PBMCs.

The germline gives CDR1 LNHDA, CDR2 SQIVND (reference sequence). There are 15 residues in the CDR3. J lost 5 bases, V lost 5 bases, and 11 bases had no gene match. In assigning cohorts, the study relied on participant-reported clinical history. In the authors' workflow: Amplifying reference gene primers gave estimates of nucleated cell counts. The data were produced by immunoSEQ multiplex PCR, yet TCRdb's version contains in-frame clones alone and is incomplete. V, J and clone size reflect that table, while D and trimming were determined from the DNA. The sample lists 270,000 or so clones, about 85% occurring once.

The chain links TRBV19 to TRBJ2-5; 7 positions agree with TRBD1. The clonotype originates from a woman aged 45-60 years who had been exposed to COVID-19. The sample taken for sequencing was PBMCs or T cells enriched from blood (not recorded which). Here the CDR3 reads CASSLLGTEGETQYF. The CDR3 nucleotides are TGTGCCAGTAGTTTACTCGGGACAGAGGGGGAGACCCAGTACTTC.